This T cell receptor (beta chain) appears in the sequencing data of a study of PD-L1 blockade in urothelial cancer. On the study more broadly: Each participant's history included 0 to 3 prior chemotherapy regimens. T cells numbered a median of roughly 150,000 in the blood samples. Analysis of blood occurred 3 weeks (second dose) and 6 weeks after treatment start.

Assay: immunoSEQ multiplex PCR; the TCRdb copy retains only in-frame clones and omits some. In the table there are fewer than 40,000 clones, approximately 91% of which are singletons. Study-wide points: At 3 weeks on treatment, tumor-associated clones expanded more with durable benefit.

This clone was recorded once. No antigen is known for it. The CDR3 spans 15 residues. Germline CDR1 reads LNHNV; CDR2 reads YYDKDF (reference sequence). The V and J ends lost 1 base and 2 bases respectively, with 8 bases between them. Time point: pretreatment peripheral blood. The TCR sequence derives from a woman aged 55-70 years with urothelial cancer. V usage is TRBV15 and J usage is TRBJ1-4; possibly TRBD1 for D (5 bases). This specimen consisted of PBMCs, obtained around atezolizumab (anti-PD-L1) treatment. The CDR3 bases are TGTGCCACCAGCAGAGTAGGGGTGACTAATGAAAAACTGTTTTTT. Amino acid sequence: CATSRVGVTNEKLFF.